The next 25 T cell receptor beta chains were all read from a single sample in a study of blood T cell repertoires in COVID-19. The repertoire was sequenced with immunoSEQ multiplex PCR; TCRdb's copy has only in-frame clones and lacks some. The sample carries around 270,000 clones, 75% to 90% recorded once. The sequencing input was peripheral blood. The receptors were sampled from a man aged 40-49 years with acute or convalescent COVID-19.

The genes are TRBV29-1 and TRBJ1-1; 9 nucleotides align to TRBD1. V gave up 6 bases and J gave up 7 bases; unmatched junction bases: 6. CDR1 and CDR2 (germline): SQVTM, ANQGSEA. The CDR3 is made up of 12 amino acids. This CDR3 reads CSVRGQGGEAFF. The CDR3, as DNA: TGCAGCGTCAGGGGACAGGGCGGTGAAGCTTTCTTT.

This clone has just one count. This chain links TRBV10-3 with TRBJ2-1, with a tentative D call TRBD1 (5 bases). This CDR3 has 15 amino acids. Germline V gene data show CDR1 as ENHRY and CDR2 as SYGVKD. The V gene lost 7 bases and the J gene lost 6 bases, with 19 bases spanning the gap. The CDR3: CAITGSGPGRNEQFF. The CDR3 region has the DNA TGTGCCATCACTGGCTCAGGGCCTGGACGCAATGAGCAGTTCTTC.

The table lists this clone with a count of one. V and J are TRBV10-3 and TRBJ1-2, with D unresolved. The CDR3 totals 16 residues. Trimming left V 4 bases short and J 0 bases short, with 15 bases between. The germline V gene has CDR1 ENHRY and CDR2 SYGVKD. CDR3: CAISAPPSVANYGYTF. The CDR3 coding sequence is TGTGCCATCAGTGCGCCCCCTTCGGTAGCTAACTATGGCTACACCTTC.

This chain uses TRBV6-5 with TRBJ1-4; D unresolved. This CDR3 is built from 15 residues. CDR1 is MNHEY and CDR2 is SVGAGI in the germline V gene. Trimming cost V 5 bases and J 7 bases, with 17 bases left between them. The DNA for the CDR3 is TGTGCCAGCAGTAAGGATGGCCCCTGGAGTGAAAAACTGTTTTTT. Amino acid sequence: CASSKDGPWSEKLFF.

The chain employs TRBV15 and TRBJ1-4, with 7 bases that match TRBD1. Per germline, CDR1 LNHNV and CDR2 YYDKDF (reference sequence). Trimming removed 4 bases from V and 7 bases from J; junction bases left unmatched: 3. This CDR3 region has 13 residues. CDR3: CATSKGAGEKLFF. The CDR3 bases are TGTGCCACCAGCAAGGGGGCCGGTGAAAAACTGTTTTTT. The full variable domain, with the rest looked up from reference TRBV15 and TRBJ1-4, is DAMVIQNPRYQVTQFGKPVTLSCSQTLNHNVMYWYQQKSSQAPKLLFHYYDKDFNNEADTPDNFQSRRPNTSFCFLDIRSPGLGDTAMYLCATSKGAGEKLFFGSGTQLSVL.

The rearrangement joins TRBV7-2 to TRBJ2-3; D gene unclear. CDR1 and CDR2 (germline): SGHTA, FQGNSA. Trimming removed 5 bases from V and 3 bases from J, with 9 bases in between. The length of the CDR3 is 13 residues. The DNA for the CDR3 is TGTGCCAGCAGCATTTTGCGGACAGATACGCAGTATTTT. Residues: CASSILRTDTQYF.

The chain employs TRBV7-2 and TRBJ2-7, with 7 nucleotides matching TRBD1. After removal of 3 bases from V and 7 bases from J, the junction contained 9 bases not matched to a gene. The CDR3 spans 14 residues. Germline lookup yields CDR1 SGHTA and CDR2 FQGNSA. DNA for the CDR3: TGTGCCAGCAGCTTGGGACAGTACCTCGGGGAGCAGTACTTC. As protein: CASSLGQYLGEQYF.

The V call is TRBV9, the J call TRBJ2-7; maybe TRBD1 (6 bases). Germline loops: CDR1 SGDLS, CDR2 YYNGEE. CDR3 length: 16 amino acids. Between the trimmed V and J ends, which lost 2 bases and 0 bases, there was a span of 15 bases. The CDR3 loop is CASSVTGPLSSYEQYF. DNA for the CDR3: TGTGCCAGCAGCGTGACAGGACCGTTAAGCTCCTACGAGCAGTACTTC.

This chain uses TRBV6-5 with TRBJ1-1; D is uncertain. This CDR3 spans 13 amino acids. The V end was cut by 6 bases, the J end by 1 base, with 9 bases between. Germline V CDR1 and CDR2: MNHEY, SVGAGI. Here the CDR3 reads CASRDYTNTEAFF. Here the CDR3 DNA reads TGTGCCAGCAGGGACTATACGAACACTGAAGCTTTCTTT.

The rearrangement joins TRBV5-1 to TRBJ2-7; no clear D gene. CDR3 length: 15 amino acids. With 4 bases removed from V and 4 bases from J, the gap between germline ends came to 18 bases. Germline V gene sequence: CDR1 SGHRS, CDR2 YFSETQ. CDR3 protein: CASSPAGAGLYEQYF. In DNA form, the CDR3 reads TGCGCCAGCAGCCCGGCCGGAGCCGGCTTATACGAGCAGTACTTC.

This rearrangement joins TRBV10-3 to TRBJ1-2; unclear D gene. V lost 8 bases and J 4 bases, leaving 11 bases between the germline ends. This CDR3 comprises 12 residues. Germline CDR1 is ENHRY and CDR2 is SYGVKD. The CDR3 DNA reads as TGTGCCATCTCCCGGGAGGCCTATGGCTACACCTTC. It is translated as CAISREAYGYTF.

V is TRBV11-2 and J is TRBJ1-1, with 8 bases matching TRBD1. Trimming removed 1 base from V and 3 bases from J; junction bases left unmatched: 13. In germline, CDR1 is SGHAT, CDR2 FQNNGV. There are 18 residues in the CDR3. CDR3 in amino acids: CASSLGGGRGLVDTEAFF. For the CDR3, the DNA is TGTGCCAGCAGCTTAGGCGGAGGCAGGGGGCTGGTCGACACTGAAGCTTTCTTT.

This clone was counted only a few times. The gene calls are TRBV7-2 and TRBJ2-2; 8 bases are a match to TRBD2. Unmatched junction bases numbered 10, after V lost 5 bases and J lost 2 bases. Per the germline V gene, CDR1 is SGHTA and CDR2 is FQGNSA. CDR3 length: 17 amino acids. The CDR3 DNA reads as TGTGCCAGCAGCCCCCTGAGTAGCGGGGTTAACACCGGGGAGCTGTTTTTT. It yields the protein CASSPLSSGVNTGELFF.

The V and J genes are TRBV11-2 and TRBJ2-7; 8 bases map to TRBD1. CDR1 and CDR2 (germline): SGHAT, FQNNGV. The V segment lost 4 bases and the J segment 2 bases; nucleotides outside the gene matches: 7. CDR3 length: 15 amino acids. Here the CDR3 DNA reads TGTGCCAGCAGCTGGGGGACAGGACAACCCTACGAGCAGTACTTC. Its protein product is CASSWGTGQPYEQYF.

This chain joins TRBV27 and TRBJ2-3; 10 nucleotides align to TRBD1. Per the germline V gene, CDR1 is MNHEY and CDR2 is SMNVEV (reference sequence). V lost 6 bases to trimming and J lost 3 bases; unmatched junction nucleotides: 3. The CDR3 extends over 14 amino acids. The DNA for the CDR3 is TGTGCCAGCAGAGACAGGGGGCTGACAGATACGCAGTATTTT. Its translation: CASRDRGLTDTQYF.

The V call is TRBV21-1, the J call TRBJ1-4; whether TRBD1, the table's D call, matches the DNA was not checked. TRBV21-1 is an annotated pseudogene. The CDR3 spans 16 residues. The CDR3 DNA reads TGTGCCAGCAGCAAAGCCCCCCAGGGTCCTAATGAAAAACTGTTTTTT. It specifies CASSKAPQGPNEKLFF.

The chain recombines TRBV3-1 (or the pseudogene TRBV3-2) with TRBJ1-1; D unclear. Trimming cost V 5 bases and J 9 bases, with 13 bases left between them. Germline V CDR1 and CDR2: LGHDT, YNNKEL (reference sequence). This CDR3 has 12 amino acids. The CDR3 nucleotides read TGTGCCAGCAGCGAGGCCCGTAGGAAAGCTTTCTTT. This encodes CASSEARRKAFF.

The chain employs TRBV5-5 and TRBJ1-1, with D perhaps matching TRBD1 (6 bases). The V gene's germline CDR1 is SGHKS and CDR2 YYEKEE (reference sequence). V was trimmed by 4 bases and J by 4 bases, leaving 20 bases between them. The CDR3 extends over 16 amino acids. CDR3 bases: TGTGCCAGCAGCCCCCGCGTGGCGGACAGCCTCACTGAAGCTTTCTTT. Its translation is CASSPRVADSLTEAFF.

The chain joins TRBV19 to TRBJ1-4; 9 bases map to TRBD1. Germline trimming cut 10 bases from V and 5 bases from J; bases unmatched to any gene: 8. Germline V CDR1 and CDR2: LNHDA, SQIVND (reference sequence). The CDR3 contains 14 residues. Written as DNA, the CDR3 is TGTGCCACCACGACCGGGACAGGGAATGAAAAACTGTTTTTT. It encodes CATTTGTGNEKLFF. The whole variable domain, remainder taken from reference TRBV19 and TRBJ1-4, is DGGITQSPKYLFRKEGQNVTLSCEQNLNHDAMYWYRQDPGQGLRLIYYSQIVNDFQKGDIAEGYSVSREKKESFPLTVTSAQKNPTAFYLCATTTGTGNEKLFFGSGTQLSVL.

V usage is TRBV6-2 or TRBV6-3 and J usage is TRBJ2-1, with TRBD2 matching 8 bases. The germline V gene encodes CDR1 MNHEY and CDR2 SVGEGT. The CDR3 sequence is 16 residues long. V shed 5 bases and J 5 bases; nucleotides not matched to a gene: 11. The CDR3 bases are TGTGCCAGCAGTCCACTGGGACTAGGTTCTGACAATGAGCAGTTCTTC. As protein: CASSPLGLGSDNEQFF.

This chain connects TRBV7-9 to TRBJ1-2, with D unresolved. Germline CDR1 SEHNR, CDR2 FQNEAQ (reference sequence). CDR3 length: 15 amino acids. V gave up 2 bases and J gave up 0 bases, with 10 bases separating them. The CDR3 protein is CASSLRSLANYGYTF. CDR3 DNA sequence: TGTGCCAGCAGCTTACGGTCCCTAGCTAACTATGGCTACACCTTC. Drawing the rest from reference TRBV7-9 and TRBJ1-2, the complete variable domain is DTGVSQNPRHKITKRGQNVTFRCDPISEHNRLYWYRQTLGQGPEFLTYFQNEAQLEKSRLLSDRFSAERPKGSFSTLEIQRTEQGDSAMYLCASSLRSLANYGYTFGSGTRLTVV.

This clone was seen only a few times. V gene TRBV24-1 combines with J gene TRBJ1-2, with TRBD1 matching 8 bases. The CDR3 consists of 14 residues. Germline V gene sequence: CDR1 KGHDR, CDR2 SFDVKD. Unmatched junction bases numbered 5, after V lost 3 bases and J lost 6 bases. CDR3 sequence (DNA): TGTGCCACCAGTGATAACAGGGGGGGAAATGGCTACACCTTC. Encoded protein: CATSDNRGGNGYTF.

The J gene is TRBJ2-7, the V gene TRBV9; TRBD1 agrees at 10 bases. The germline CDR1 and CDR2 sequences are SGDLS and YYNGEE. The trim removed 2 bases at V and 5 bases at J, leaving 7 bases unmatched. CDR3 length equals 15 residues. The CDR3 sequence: CASSVAGQGIDEQYF. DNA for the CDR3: TGTGCCAGCAGCGTGGCGGGACAGGGGATTGACGAGCAGTACTTC.

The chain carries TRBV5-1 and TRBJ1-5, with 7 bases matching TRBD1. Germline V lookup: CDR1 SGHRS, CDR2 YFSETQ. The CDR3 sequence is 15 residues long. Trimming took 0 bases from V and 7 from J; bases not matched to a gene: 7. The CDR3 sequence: CASSLEGGSRQPQHF. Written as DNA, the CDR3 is TGCGCCAGCAGCTTGGAAGGGGGCTCTAGGCAGCCCCAGCATTTT.

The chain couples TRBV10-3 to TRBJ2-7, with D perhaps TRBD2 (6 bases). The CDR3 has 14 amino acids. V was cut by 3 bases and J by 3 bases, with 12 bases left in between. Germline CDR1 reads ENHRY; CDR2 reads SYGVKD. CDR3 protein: CAISELGGDYEQYF. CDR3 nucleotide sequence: TGTGCCATCAGTGAACTGGGGGGTGACTACGAGCAGTACTTC.